This T cell receptor beta chain was recovered during a study of T cell responses to AZD1222 COVID-19 vaccine (TCRdb year 2021). For the wider study: AZD1222 recipients whose second dose came at about 4 weeks and those whose second dose came at about 12 weeks were combined into one group, since spike-specific TCR depth and breadth did not differ between the two schedules. TCR sequencing was performed for roughly 240 trial participants, of whom about 200 were given two doses of AZD1222 and approximately 25 were given two doses of MenACWY control vaccine. Trial participants were enrolled into age subgroups of 18-55, 56-69 and 70-plus years, which contained about 150, 27 and 61 TCR-sequenced participants, respectively. What the study reported, not specific to this receptor: No day 14 peak-response samples were available, so repertoires were characterized only after the peak T cell response. Epitopes outside the regions mutated in the B.1.351 and B.1.1.7 variants were reportedly recognized by nearly half of the unique spike-specific TCRs. Spike-specific TCR breadth and depth rose significantly after two AZD1222 doses compared with day 0 and with MenACWY recipients. Participants were mostly white British and included more females than males, and it was suggested by the authors that clonal diversity may have been underestimated. In the small 56-69-year group, the increase in depth fell short of significance, most likely because of low power. Conclusions about previously exposed vaccinees were limited because only six AZD1222 recipients were SARS-CoV-2 seropositive at baseline. CD4 TCRs associated with the vaccine covered the entire spike protein, and the dominant responses were in regions 160-218 and 743-854.

The CDR3 regions of human TCRbeta chains were analyzed by immunosequencing. As for the authors' bioinformatics: Repertoire TCRs were matched against a reference library of SARS-CoV-2-specific TCRs generated with the MIRA antigen-specificity platform. Breadth was defined as the fraction of unique TCRs that were SARS-CoV-2-associated, and depth was defined as the fraction of total T cells that were SARS-CoV-2-associated. Using the MIRA data, each spike-specific TCR was assigned both to the spike region to which the TCR was reactive and to a CD4 or CD8 class. Log10-transformed breadth and depth values were compared by one-way ANOVA with Sidak's multiple comparisons tests. TCRdb obtained this table from immuneACCESS and retained in-frame rearrangements with V and J assigned. These tables miss some clones; where compared with another copy, unresolved V genes account for less than half of the shortfall, and the remainder is unexplained. The V and J calls and clone size were taken over from that table, and D and trimming were inferred from the DNA. The sample table shows around 130,000 clones, and approximately 90% are seen once. Under 1.5% of the sample is held by the ten biggest clonotypes.

Compared with germline, V lacks 6 bases and J lacks 6 bases; bases without a gene match: 4. CDR1 is given as SGHTA and CDR2 as FQGNSA, both from the germline V gene. Counted from cysteine to phenylalanine, this CDR3 has 14 amino acids. Of the read, only the CDR3 DNA is kept; its 42 bases are in frame from base 1. The time point label, read with the paper, signifies: baseline before first vaccination. The vaccinee samples were drawn from two UK trials, COV001 and COV002, one of which was a single-blind randomized controlled phase 2/3 trial testing AZD1222 (ChAdOx1 nCoV-19) in healthy adults. Trial participant PBMC samples were collected at day 0 and day 28 after the second dose for TCRbeta chain sequencing. This clone came up a few times. It has no known antigen specificity. Within one base of it there is no much larger clone, and no base qualities were kept.

This TCR was recovered from an adult in good health. The sample in question was peripheral blood, obtained on day 0 of AZD1222 vaccination. Recombination joined TRBV7-2 with TRBJ2-3; 12 central bases correspond to TRBD2. The encoded CDR3 is CASRPGLAGDTQYF. The DNA reads TGTGCCAGCAGACCCGGACTAGCGGGGGATACGCAGTATTTT.